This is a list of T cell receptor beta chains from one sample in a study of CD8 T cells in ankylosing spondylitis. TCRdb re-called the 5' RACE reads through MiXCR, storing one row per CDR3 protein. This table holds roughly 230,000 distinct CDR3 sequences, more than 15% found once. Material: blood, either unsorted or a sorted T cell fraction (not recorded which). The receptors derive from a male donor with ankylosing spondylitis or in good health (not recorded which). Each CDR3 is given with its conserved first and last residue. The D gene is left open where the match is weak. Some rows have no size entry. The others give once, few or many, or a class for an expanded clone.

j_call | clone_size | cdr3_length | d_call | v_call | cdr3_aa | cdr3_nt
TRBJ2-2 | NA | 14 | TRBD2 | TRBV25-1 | CATSELAGAGELFF | TGTGCCACTTCCGAACTAGCGGGCGCCGGGGAGCTGTTTTTT
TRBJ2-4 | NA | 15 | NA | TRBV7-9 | CASSFRRSPKNIQYF | TGTGCCAGCAGCTTTCGTCGGTCCCCCAAAAACATTCAGTACTTC
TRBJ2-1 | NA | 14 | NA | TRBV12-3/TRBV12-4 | CASSGMGWDDDQFF | TGTGCCAGCAGCGGGATGGGCTGGGATGACGATCAGTTCTTC
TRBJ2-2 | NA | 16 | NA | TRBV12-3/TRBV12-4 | CASSPPRIINTGELFF | TGTGCCAGCAGTCCTCCGCGGATTATTAACACCGGGGAGCTGTTTTTT
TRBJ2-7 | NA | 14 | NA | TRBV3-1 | CASSQLDITYEQYF | TGTGCCAGCAGCCAATTGGACATTACCTACGAGCAGTACTTC
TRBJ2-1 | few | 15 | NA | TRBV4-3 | CASSQDGTLYNEQFF | TGCGCCAGCAGCCAAGATGGGACTCTCTACAATGAGCAGTTCTTC
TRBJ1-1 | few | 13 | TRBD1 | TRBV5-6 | CASSSNRGTEAFF | TGTGCCAGCAGCTCCAACAGGGGAACTGAAGCTTTCTTT
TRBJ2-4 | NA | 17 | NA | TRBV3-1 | CATSPSDLGSLKNIQYF | TGTGCCACCAGCCCCAGTGATCTGGGGTCCCTTAAAAACATTCAGTACTTC
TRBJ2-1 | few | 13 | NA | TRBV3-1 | CASSQELLPEQFF | TGTGCCAGCAGCCAAGAACTCCTGCCTGAGCAGTTCTTC
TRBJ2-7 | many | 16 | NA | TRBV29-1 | CSVPHHSPDGAYEQYF | TGCAGCGTCCCCCATCATTCACCTGACGGCGCCTACGAGCAGTACTTC
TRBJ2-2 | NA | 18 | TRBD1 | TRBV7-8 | CASSQRPGQGAGTGELFF | TGTGCCAGCAGCCAAAGACCGGGACAGGGGGCCGGCACCGGGGAGCTGTTTTTT
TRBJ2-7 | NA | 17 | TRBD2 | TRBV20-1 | CSAQPRAQLAGLGVQYF | TGCAGTGCTCAGCCGAGGGCGCAACTAGCGGGATTGGGGGTGCAGTACTTC
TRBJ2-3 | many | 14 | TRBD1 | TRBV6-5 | CASSSGQGTDTQYF | TGTGCCAGCAGTTCGGGACAGGGCACAGATACGCAGTATTTT
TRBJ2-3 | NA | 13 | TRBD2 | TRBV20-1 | CSASREALDTQYF | TGCAGTGCGTCGCGGGAGGCGCTGGATACGCAGTATTTT
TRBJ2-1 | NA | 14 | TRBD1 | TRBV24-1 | CATSDGDSYNEQFF | TGTGCCACCAGTGATGGGGACAGCTACAATGAGCAGTTCTTC
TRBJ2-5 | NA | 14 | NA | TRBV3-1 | CASSQEGYQETQYF | TGTGCCAGCAGCCAAGAAGGATACCAAGAGACCCAGTACTTC
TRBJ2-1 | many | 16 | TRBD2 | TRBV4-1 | CASSQFTSGTYNEQFF | TGCGCCAGCAGCCAATTCACTAGCGGGACTTACAATGAGCAGTTCTTC
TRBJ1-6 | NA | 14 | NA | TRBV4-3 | CASSQALYNSPLHF | TGCGCCAGCAGCCAAGCGCTCTATAATTCACCCCTCCACTTT
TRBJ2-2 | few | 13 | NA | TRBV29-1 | CSVRSANTGELFF | TGCAGCGTTAGGAGCGCGAACACCGGGGAGCTGTTTTTT
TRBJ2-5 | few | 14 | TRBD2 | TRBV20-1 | CSASGTSGKETQYF | TGCAGTGCTTCCGGGACTAGCGGGAAGGAGACCCAGTACTTC
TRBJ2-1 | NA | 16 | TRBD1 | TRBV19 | CASSIEGQSSYNEQFF | TGTGCCAGTAGTATAGAGGGACAGAGTTCCTACAATGAGCAGTTCTTC
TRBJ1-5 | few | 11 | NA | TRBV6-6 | CASSYSGVARF | TGTGCCAGCAGTTACTCTGGGGTCGCTCGCTTT
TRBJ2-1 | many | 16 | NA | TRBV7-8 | CASRAGASDLTTEQFF | TGTGCCAGCAGGGCAGGGGCTAGCGACCTAACTACCGAGCAGTTCTTC
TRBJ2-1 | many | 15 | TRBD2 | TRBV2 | CASSESGLAGDEQFF | TGTGCCAGCAGTGAATCAGGACTAGCGGGCGATGAGCAGTTCTTC
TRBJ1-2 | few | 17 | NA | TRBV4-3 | CASSQNPGQLVGYGYTF | TGCGCCAGCAGCCAAAACCCCGGACAGCTAGTTGGCTATGGCTACACCTTC
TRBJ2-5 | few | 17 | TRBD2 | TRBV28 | CASSLSLGAGEQETQYF | TGTGCCAGCAGTTTGTCCCTAGGAGCGGGAGAACAAGAGACCCAGTACTTC
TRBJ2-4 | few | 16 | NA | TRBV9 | CASSVGRGSAKNIQYF | TGTGCCAGCAGCGTAGGTCGGGGATCGGCCAAAAACATTCAGTACTTC
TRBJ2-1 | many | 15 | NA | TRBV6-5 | CASSLGSSRYNEQFF | TGTGCCAGCAGTTTGGGGTCTAGCAGATACAATGAGCAGTTCTTC
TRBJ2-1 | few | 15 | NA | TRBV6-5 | CASSYTGSSYNEQFF | TGTGCCAGCAGTTACACGGGTAGCTCCTACAATGAGCAGTTCTTC
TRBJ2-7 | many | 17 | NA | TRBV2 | CASSLGPTGEFSYEQYF | TGTGCCAGCAGCCTTGGGCCGACAGGTGAATTCTCCTACGAGCAGTACTTC
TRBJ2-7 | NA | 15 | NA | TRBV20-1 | CSARGRGLRSYEQYF | TGCAGTGCTAGGGGAAGGGGTTTACGATCCTACGAGCAGTACTTC
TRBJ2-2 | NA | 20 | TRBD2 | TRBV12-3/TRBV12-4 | CASSLSTTMGLAVDTGELFF | TGTGCCAGCAGTTTGAGCACAACGATGGGACTAGCGGTTGACACCGGGGAGCTGTTTTTT
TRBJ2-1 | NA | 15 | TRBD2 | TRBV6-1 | CASSWKREPINEQFF | TGTGCCAGCAGTTGGAAGCGGGAGCCCATCAATGAGCAGTTCTTC
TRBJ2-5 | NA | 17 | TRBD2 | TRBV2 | CASSESRDYRIQETQYF | TGTGCCAGCAGTGAATCCCGGGACTACCGAATACAAGAGACCCAGTACTTC
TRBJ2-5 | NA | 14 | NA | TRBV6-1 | CASSATRMGETQYF | TGTGCCAGCAGCGCGACCCGGATGGGGGAGACCCAGTACTTC
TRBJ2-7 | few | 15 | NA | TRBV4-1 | CASSQTTGVSYEQYF | TGCGCCAGCAGCCAAACCACAGGAGTCTCCTACGAGCAGTACTTC
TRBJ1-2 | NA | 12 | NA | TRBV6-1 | CRSGDGTSGYTF | TGCCGATCGGGGGACGGGACGTCTGGCTACACCTTC
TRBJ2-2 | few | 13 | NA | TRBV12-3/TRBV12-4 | CASSLGPPGELFF | TGTGCCAGCAGTTTAGGACCGCCAGGGGAGCTGTTTTTT
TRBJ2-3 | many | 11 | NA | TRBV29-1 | CSVVSTDTQYF | TGCAGCGTTGTGAGCACAGATACGCAGTATTTT
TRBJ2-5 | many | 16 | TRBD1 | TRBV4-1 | CASSQGWGQGQETQYF | TGCGCCAGCAGCCAAGGGTGGGGACAGGGTCAAGAGACCCAGTACTTC
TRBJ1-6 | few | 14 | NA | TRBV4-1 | CASSQEGSPSPLHF | TGCGCCAGCAGCCAAGAAGGGAGCCCTTCACCCCTCCACTTT
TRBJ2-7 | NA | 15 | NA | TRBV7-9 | CASSLGLGQGYEQYF | TGTGCCAGCAGCTTAGGTCTGGGGCAAGGTTACGAGCAGTACTTC
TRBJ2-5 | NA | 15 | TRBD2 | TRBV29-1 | CSVDTSGDYQETQYF | TGCAGCGTTGACACTAGCGGAGATTACCAAGAGACCCAGTACTTC
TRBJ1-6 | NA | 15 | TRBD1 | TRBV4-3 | CASSQSGQPHSPLHF | TGCGCCAGCAGCCAATCGGGACAGCCTCATTCACCCCTCCACTTT
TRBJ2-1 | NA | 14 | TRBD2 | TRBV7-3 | CASSLGLAGEEQFF | TGTGCCAGCAGCTTAGGGCTAGCGGGAGAGGAGCAGTTCTTC
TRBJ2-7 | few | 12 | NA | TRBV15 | CATSRDQFEQYF | TGTGCCACCAGCAGAGATCAGTTCGAGCAGTACTTC
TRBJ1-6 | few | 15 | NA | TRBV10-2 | CASSEFPPNNSPLHF | TGCGCCAGCAGTGAGTTCCCGCCTAATAATTCACCCCTCCACTTT
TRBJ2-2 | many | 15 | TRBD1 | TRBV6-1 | CATKGQGRNTGELFF | TGTGCCACCAAGGGACAGGGGAGGAACACCGGGGAGCTGTTTTTT
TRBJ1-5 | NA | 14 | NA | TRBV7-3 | CASSQDGSNQPQHF | TGTGCCAGCAGCCAGGACGGTAGCAATCAGCCCCAGCATTTT